This record looks at one T cell receptor beta chain sequence and its context. Which antigen it targets is not known. It has no much larger one-base neighbor in the sample; base qualities were not kept. Sample time point, as interpreted from the label and publication: 24 weeks on oral tofacitinib. Read against the paper, the sample's treatment or condition label means: oral pan-JAK inhibitor, 5-10 mg twice daily. Lesional scalp punch biopsies and peripheral blood were obtained from alopecia areata patients. After PBMCs were isolated by density centrifugation and stained for CD3, CD4 and CD8, a FACSAria was used to sort CD4+ and CD8+ T cells. The source of the sample is a study of CD8+ T cells in alopecia areata (dated by TCRdb to 2017 to 2018). Broadly, across the study: The treated patients took part in an open-label pilot trial in which moderate-to-severe alopecia areata was treated with oral tofacitinib at 5 to 10 mg twice daily. Tofacitinib was given for 6 to 18 months, followed by 6 months of follow-up off drug to assess delayed response and recurrence. For the treated patients, the SALT score, which quantifies what percentage of scalp surface area is affected, served as the measure of disease severity. To study T cell clonal expansion in alopecia areata, the researchers applied high-throughput TCRbeta sequencing to both the C3H/HeJ mouse model and human patients. On the human side, TCRbeta sequencing was run on scalp tissue and on sorted CD4+ and CD8+ peripheral blood T cells from healthy controls and from alopecia areata patients with either patchy or totalis/universalis disease. Tofacitinib-treated patients had biopsies at baseline and at 4 and 24 weeks of treatment, with a later scalp biopsy in several patients. Clonality in the scalp was compared among normal scalp (n=4), patchy alopecia areata scalp (n=8), and alopecia totalis/universalis scalp (n=8). RNA was obtained with the PAXgene miRNA kit for fixed scalp, the miRNeasy kit for PBMCs, and the RNeasy kit for mouse skin. TCRbeta CDR3 regions were amplified by immunoSEQ multiplex PCR using 35 Vbeta forward and 13 Jbeta reverse primers.

Broader findings and caveats from the paper: During tofacitinib treatment, many expanded lesional clones remained in scalp and blood, and this persistence may partly explain relapse after treatment is stopped. Tofacitinib significantly decreased scalp clonality and the number of expanded CD8+ clones among the top 100 scalp clones. TCR sequences shared between patients were less clear than in mice, possibly partly because of HLA diversity in the patient population. Because the treated cohort was small and had only one nonresponder, larger studies are needed to examine links between baseline CD8+ expansion and response. Compared with normal scalp, lesional scalp had higher clonality and more expanded CD8+ clones, particularly in alopecia totalis/universalis, a pattern that suggests antigenic drive. Scalp TCR repertoire analysis is complicated because resident alphabeta T cells in normal human skin are also sequenced, whereas mouse skin is dominated by gammadelta T cells.

Here V drops 5 bases and J drops 4 bases, and the junction holds 4 bases not matched to any gene. The CDR3 runs 15 residues from the cysteine to the phenylalanine. Only the CDR3 region is kept as DNA, spanning 45 bases read in frame from base 1. CDR1 SGHTA and CDR2 FQGTGA are derived from the germline V gene. The method was the immunoSEQ multiplex PCR assay. RNA was extracted from all samples and reverse transcribed into cDNA as template for TCR sequencing. SuperScript III was used to make first-strand cDNA, primed with a 2:1 mix of oligo-dT and random hexamers. A synthetic immune receptor repertoire was used to measure amplification bias, and any remaining bias was corrected computationally. Regarding the original processing steps: Raw reads were preprocessed to remove errors, and CDR3 was defined by IMGT conventions from the conserved cysteine to phenylalanine. Clonality was computed as 1 minus the Shannon entropy, with the entropy normalized by log2 of the number of productive unique TCRs. Whether scalp clones were CD4 or CD8 was inferred by matching scalp TCRbeta sequences against CD4 and CD8 repertoires sorted from blood. What TCRdb holds here is the immuneACCESS table cut down to in-frame rearrangements. Part of the clones is not present; checked against another copy, under half of the missing clones reflect an unresolved V gene, and the others are unexplained. That table gives V, J and clone size, and the DNA gave D and trimming. Across this sample there are around 110,000 clones, with about 60% seen only once. In total, the top ten clones hold 10% to 15% of the sample.

This TCR came from a human donor with alopecia areata. The chain couples TRBV7-3 to TRBJ2-6; 8 of the junction bases match TRBD1. This sample comprised CD8+ T cells sorted from blood, obtained at week 24, from a patient treated with tofacitinib. The CDR3 protein sequence reads: CASSIRGLGANVLTF. The nucleotide sequence is given as TGTGCCAGCAGCATCAGGGGGCTCGGGGCCAACGTCCTGACTTTC.